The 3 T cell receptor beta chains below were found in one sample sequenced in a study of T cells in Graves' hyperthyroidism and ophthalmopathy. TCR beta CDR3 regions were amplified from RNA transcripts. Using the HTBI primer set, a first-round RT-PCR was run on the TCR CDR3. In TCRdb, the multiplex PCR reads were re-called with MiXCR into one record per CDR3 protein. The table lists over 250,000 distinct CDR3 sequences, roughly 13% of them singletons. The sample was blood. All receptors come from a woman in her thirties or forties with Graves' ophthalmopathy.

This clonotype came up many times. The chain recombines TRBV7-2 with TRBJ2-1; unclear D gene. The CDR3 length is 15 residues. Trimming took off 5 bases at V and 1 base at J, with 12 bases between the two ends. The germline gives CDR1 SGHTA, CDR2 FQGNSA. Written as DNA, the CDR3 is TGTGCCAGCAGCAAACAGCCTACTTCCTACAATGAGCAGTTCTTC. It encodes CASSKQPTSYNEQFF.

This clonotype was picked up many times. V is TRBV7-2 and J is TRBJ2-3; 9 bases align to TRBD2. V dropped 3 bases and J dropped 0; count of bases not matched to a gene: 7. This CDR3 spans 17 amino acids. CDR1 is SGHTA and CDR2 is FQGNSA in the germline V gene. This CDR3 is CASSLALLAGSTDTQYF. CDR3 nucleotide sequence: TGTGCCAGCAGCTTGGCCCTTCTAGCGGGGAGCACAGATACGCAGTATTTT.

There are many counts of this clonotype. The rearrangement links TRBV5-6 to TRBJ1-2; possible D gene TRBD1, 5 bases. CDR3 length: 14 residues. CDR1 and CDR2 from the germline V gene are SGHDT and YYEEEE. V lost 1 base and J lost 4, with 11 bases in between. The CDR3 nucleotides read TGTGCCAGCAGCTTGAATTGGGACCGCTATGGCTACACCTTC. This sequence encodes CASSLNWDRYGYTF.